This T cell receptor beta chain was identified during a study of blood T cell repertoires in COVID-19. Study-wide context: From the United States, Italy and Spain came samples of acute and convalescent COVID-19. From T cells, B-cell-depleted T cells, or PBMCs came the material, which was cDNA or gDNA.

The protocol was immunoSEQ multiplex PCR, while the TCRdb copy is restricted to in-frame clones and leaves out a portion. The sample holds under 250,000 clones; roughly 84% are singletons and the top ten take 1.5% to 1.7%. The V and J ends lost 4 bases and 6 bases respectively, with 18 bases between them. The germline V gene encodes CDR1 MGHRA and CDR2 YSYEKL. The CDR3 is 15 amino acids. Sequenced material: peripheral blood. This sequence originates from a woman in her forties who had recovered from COVID-19. The chain carries TRBV4-1 and TRBJ1-1; D uncertain. The CDR3 DNA reads as TGCGCCAGCAGCCCTTGGTTGATTCAGTCTCCTGAAGCTTTCTTT. Its translation is CASSPWLIQSPEAFF.